What follows is one T cell receptor beta chain and its context. Its antigen is currently not known. These data come from a study of T cells expressing NK-cell markers (TCRdb year 2020). With respect to the entire study: TCR beta-chain repertoires were profiled in sorted CD3+CD56+NKG2C+, CD3+CD56+NKG2C- and CD3+CD56-NKG2C+ T-cell subsets from roughly eight donors. Among the eight sequenced donors, only one was HCMV-seronegative, while the other seven were HCMV-seropositive. Sequencing of the libraries produced 2 x 150 bp reads on Illumina HiSeq 2000/2500, MiSeq or NextSeq. The study sequenced eight donors, all healthy volunteers chosen at random: three men and five women.

The germline V gene encodes CDR1 SNHLY and CDR2 FYNNEI. Including cysteine and phenylalanine, the CDR3 has 15 amino acids. A DNA sequence was not provided. The instrument was an Illumina HiSeq 2000. The TCR beta cDNA libraries were made using 5'RACE template switching, a step that added both a universal primer site and unique molecular identifiers. cDNA synthesis was primed from the TCR beta constant segment, followed by two successive PCR amplification steps. As for the original processing: Reads were demultiplexed and grouped by UMI with MIGEC, and clonotypes were assembled and quantified with MiTCR. To remove erroneous sequences, TCR cDNA sequences were retained only when supported by two or more reads. The tcR package was used for downstream repertoire analysis, with clonotypes matched between fractions based on CDR3 nucleotide sequence plus V segment. VDJmatch was used to annotate antigen specificity against VDJdb, with one amino acid substitution allowed in CDR3. The reads were reprocessed in TCRdb, with one entry per CDR3 protein sequence and no accompanying DNA. These V and J calls derive from TCRdb rather than the authors' analysis. The table held for this sample gives 500,000 to 700,000 distinct CDR3 sequences. Under 4.5% of the sample is held by the ten biggest clonotypes.

HCMV serostatus was determined by detecting HCMV-specific IgG in serum with a commercial ELISA kit. Ficoll density gradient centrifugation was used to isolate peripheral blood mononuclear cells from blood. Study-wide findings and limitations: It remained unclear whether the expanded NKG2C-expressing T cell clones were specific for HCMV antigens. Those dominant clonotypes were again the most abundant among CD3+CD56-NKG2C+ cells in several donors, at roughly 28.3-60.1%. For 5 or 6 donors, the dominant CD3+CD56+NKG2C+ clonotypes were among the top 10 CD8+ clonotypes and accounted for roughly 1.0-8% of CD8+ T cells.

Material: blood T cells: a sorted CD56 or NKG2C T cell subset, CD4+ or CD8+ T cells, or bulk PBMC T cells (not recorded which). The receptor chain draws on TRBV2 and TRBJ2-1; TCRdb picks TRBD1, but there is no DNA to check that call. The sequence was collected from a man aged 18 to 30 in good health. Donor details come from another sample of the same person, matched by shared clones. The CDR3 region: CASSPEWTGENEQFF.